This T cell receptor (beta chain) was recovered during a study of sequential checkpoint blockade in melanoma. Background on the study: Randomization was 1:1 between first-line nivolumab→ipilimumab and ipilimumab→nivolumab. Maintenance nivolumab came after either treatment sequence.

Documented treatment: randomized to nivolumab then ipilimumab (arm A) or the reverse (arm B). DNA-damaging chemotherapy had not been given to any patient beforehand. The repertoire was sequenced with immunoSEQ multiplex PCR; TCRdb's copy has only in-frame clones and lacks some. Of 32,000 or so clones in the sample, roughly 84% were seen once. The germline CDR1 and CDR2 sequences are SEHNR and FQNEAQ (reference sequence). V was trimmed by 1 base and J by 3 bases, leaving 13 bases between them. The CDR3 has 15 amino acids. This specimen was CD8+ T cells sorted from blood (inferred from file names), taken from a patient given nivolumab and ipilimumab in sequence. The J gene is TRBJ2-7, the V gene TRBV7-9; TRBD2 is a possible D gene (5 bases). This sequence was found in a human donor with melanoma. CDR3 in DNA: TGTGCCAGCAGCTTAGGAGGCGGACTTTACTACGAGCAGTACTTC. Translating it yields CASSLGGGLYYEQYF.